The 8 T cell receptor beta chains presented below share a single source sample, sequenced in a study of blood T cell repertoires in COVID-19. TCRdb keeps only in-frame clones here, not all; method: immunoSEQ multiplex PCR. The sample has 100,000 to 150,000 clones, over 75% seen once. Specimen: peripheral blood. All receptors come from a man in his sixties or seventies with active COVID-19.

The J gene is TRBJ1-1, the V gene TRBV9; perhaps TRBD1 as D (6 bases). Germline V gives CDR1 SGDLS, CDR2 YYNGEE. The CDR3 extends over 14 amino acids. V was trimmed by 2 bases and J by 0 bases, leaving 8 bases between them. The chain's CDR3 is CASSVGQLNTEAFF. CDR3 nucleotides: TGTGCCAGCAGCGTGGGACAACTGAACACTGAAGCTTTCTTT.

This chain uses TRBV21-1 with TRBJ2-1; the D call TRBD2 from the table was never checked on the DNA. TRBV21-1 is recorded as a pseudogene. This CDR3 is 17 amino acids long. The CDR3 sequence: CASSKPIGAGDCNEQFF. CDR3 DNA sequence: TGTGCCAGCAGCAAACCGATAGGAGCGGGAGACTGTAATGAGCAGTTCTTC.

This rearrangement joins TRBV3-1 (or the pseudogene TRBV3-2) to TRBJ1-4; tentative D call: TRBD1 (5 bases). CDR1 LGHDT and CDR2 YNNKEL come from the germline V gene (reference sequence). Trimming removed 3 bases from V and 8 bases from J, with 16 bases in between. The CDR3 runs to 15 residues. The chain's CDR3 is CASSHPTGEGEKLFF. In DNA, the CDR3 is TGTGCCAGCAGCCATCCTACGGGGGAGGGGGAAAAACTGTTTTTT.

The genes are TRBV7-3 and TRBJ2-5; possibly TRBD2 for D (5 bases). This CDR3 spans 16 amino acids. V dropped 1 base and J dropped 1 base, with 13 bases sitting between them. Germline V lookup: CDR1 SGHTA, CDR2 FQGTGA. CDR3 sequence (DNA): TGTGCCAGCAGCTTAAGAGGCGGGTGGGGCCAAGAGACCCAGTACTTC. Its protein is CASSLRGGWGQETQYF.

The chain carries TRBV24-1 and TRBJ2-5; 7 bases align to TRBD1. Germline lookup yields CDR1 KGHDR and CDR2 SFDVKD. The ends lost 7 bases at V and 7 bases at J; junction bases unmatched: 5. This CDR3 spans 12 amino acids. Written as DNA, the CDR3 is TGTGCCACCAGGGACAGGTTGGGGACCCAGTACTTC. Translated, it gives CATRDRLGTQYF.

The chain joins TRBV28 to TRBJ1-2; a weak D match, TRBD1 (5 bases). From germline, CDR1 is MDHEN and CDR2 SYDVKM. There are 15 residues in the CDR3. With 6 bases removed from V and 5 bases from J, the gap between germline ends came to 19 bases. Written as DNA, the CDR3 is TGTGCCAGCAGCCGACCCCAGGGAAAACTATATGGCTACACCTTC. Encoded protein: CASSRPQGKLYGYTF.

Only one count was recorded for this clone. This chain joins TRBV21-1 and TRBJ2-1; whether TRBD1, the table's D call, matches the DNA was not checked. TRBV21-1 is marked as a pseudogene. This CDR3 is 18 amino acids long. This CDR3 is CASSKLVTGGEVGGEQFF. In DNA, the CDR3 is TGTGCCAGCAGCAAATTAGTGACAGGGGGCGAAGTAGGCGGTGAGCAGTTCTTC.

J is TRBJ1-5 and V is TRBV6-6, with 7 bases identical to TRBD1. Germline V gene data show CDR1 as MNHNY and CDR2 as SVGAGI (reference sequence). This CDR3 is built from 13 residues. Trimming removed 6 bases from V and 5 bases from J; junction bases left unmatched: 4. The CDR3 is CASRGQGDQPQHF. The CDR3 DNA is TGTGCCAGCAGGGGTCAGGGGGATCAGCCCCAGCATTTT.